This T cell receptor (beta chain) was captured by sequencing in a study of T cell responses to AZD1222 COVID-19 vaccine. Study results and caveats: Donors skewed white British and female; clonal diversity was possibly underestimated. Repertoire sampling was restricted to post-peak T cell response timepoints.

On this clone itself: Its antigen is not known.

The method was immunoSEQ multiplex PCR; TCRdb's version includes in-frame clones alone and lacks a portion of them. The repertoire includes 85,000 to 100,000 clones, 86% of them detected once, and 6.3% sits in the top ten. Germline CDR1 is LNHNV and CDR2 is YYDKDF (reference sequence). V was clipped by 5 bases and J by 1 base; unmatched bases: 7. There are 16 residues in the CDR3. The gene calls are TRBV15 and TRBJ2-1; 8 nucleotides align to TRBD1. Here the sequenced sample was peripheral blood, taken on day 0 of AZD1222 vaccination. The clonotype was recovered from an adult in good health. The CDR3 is CATSPRTGYSYNEQFF. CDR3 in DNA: TGTGCCACCAGCCCCCGGACAGGGTATTCCTACAATGAGCAGTTCTTC.